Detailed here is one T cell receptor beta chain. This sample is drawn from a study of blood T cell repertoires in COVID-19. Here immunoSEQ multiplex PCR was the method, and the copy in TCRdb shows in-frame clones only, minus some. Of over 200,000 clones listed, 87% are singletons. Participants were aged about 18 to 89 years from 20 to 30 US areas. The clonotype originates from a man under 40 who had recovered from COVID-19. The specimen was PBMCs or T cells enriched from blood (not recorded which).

DNA of the CDR3: TGTGCCAGCAGCGCATACAGGGGGAGCAATGAGCAGTTCTTC. Its protein is CASSAYRGSNEQFF. This rearrangement joins TRBV11-2 to TRBJ2-1; 8 bases align to TRBD1. Germline values: CDR1 SGHAT, CDR2 FQNNGV. J gave up 6 bases and V 5 bases, and 6 bases lay outside the gene matches. CDR3 length: 14 amino acids. Variable domain in full (rest from reference TRBV11-2 and TRBJ2-1): EAGVAQSPRYKIIEKRQSVAFWCNPISGHATLYWYQQILGQGPKLLIQFQNNGVVDDSQLPKDRFSAERLKGVDSTLKIQPAKLEDSAVYLCASSAYRGSNEQFFGPGTRLTVL.